What follows is one TCR beta chain and its context. Time point reported: patch test 3, about 24 weeks after DPC sensitization. Indicated treatment: therapeutic diphenylcyclopropenone sensitization with weekly scalp DPC. These data are taken from a study of human T cells and chemical hapten exposure. V shed 4 bases and J shed 8 bases, with 9 bases lying between them. Looked up from germline, CDR1 is SQVTM and CDR2 is ANQGSEA. This CDR3 region has 11 residues. A single record per CDR3 protein comes from TCRdb applying MiXCR to the RACE reads. The table includes roughly 90,000 distinct CDR3 sequences, approximately 11% detected once.

The TCR sequence derives from a woman aged 30 to 39 with alopecia areata. Some clones in this sample may be carry-over from other donors' samples. This sample comprised whole blood, obtained in connection with sensitization to the hapten diphenylcyclopropenone (DPC). The chain has TRBV29-1 and TRBJ2-1; D is unclear. CDR3: CSVVLWDEQFF. CDR3 in DNA: TGCAGCGTTGTGCTGTGGGATGAGCAGTTCTTC.